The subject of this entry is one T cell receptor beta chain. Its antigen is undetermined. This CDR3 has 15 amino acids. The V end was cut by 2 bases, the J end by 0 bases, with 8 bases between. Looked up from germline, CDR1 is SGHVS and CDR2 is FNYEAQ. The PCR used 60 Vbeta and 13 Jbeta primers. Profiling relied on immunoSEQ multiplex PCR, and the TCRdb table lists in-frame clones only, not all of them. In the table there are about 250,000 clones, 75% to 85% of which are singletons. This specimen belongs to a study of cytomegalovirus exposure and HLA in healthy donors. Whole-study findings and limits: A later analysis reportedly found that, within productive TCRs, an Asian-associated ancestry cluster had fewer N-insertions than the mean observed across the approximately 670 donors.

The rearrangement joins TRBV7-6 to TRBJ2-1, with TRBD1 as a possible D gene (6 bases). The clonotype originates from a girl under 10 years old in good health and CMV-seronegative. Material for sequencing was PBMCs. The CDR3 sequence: CASSLQDSSYNEQFF. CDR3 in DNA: TGTGCCAGCAGCTTACAGGACAGCTCCTACAATGAGCAGTTCTTC. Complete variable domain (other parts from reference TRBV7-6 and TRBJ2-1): GAGVSQSPRYKVTKRGQDVALRCDPISGHVSLYWYRQALGQGPEFLTYFNYEAQQDKSGLPNDRFSAERPEGSISTLTIQRTEQRDSAMYRCASSLQDSSYNEQFFGPGTRLTVL.